The sequence of this T cell receptor beta chain was determined in a study of T cell repertoires in cytomegalovirus infection. Overall study context: Shared public TCR beta signatures pointed to both CMV infection and a matching HLA type.

In TCRdb, the reads were re-called with MiXCR into one record per CDR3 protein. Of fewer than 550,000 distinct CDR3 sequences in the sample, about 11% were seen once. The sample holds a few counts of this clonotype. Its matching antigen is unknown. Per germline, CDR1 MNHNS and CDR2 SASEGT. V lost 5 bases to trimming and J lost 6 bases; unmatched junction nucleotides: 10. This CDR3 comprises 15 residues. Study results and limitations: Cumulated frequencies of public TCR beta families served to identify carriers of CMV plus the relevant HLA. The study found HLA-C-restricted CMV-specific TCR beta clonotypes dominating the ex vivo response.

The sequence came from a human donor in good health (CMV status not recorded). Some clones in this sample may be carry-over from other donors' samples. The V gene is TRBV6-1, the J gene TRBJ2-1; 7 positions agree with TRBD1. Sequenced: PBMCs. The CDR3 region is CASSTGQADFNEQFF. CDR3 DNA: TGTGCCAGCAGTACCGGACAGGCAGACTTCAATGAGCAGTTCTTC.